The source of this T cell receptor (beta chain) is a study of blood T cell repertoires in COVID-19. From germline, CDR1 is SGHTA and CDR2 FQGNSA. The CDR3 has 13 amino acids. Trimming removed 5 bases from V and 6 bases from J, with 11 bases in between. The table came from immunoSEQ multiplex PCR; TCRdb's copy has only in-frame clones and leaves some out. The data show 150,000 to 200,000 clones, 90% seen once. The genes are TRBV7-2 and TRBJ1-5; no definite D call. The origin of this receptor is a man aged 50 to 60 with acute or convalescent COVID-19. Sample: peripheral blood. The CDR3 region is CASSVSGVQPQHF. The CDR3 nucleotides read TGTGCCAGCAGCGTTAGCGGGGTTCAGCCCCAGCATTTT.